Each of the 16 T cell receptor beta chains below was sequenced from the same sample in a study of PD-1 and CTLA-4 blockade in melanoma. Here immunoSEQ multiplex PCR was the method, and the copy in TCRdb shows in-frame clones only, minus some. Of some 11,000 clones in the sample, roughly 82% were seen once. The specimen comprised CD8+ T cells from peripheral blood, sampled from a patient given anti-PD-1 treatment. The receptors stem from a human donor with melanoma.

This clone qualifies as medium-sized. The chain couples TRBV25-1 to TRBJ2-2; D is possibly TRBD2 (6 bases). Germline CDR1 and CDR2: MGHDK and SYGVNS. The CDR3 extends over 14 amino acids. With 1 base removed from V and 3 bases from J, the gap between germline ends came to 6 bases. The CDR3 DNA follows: TGTGCCAGCAGTGAATCGGGAGACACCGGGGAGCTGTTTTTT. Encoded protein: CASSESGDTGELFF.

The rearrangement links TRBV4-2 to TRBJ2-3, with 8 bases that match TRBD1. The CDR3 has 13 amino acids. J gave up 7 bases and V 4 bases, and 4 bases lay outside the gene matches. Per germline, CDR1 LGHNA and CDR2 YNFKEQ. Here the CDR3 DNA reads TGTGCCAGCAGCCCGGACAGGGTAAATACGCAGTATTTT. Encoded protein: CASSPDRVNTQYF.

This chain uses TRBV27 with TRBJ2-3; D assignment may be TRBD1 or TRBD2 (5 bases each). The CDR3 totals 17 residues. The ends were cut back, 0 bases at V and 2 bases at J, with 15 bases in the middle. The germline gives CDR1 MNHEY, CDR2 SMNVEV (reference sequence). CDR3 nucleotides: TGTGCCAGCAGTTTATCGGGACCACAGATACTCACAGATACGCAGTATTTT. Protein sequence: CASSLSGPQILTDTQYF.

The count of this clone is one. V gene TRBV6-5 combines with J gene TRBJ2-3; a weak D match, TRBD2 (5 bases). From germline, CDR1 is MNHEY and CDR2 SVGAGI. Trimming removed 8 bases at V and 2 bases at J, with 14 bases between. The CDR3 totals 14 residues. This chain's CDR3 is CASSLARNTDTQYF. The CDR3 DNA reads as TGTGCCAGCTCCCTAGCAAGAAACACAGATACGCAGTATTTT.

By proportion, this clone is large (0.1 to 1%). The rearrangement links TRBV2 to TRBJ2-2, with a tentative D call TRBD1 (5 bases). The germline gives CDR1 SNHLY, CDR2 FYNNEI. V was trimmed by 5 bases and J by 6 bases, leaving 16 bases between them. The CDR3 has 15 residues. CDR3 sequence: CASSSGSVSPGELFF. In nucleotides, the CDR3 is TGTGCCAGCAGTTCAGGGTCAGTTTCCCCCGGGGAGCTGTTTTTT.

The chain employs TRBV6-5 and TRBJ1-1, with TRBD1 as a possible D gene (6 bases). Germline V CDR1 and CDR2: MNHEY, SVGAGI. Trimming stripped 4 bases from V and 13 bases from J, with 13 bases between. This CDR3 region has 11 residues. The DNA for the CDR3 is TGTGCCAGCAGTTGGGGGGCGGAGGTTTTCTTT. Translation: CASSWGAEVFF.

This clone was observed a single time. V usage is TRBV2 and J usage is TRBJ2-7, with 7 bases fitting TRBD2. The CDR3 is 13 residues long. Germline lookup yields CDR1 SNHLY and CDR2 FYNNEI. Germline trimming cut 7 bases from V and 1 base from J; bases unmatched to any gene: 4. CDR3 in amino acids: CASTREDSYEQYF. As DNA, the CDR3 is TGTGCCAGCACTCGGGAGGATTCCTACGAGCAGTACTTC.

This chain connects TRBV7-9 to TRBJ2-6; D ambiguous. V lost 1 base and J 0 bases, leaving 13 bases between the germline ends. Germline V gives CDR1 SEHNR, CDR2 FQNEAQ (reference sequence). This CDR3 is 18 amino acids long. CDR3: CASSLEWGYNSGANVLTF. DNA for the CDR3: TGTGCCAGCAGCTTAGAGTGGGGATACAACTCTGGGGCCAACGTCCTGACTTTC.

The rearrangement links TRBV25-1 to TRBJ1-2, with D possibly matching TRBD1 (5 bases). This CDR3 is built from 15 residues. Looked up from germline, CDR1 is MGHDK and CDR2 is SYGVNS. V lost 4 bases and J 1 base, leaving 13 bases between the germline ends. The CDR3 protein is CASSGWEGINYGYTF. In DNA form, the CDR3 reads TGTGCCAGCAGTGGGTGGGAGGGGATTAACTATGGCTACACCTTC.

The CDR3 protein is CASSQGRQVNTEAFF. The CDR3 nucleotides are TGCGCCAGCAGCCAAGGTAGGCAGGTGAACACTGAAGCTTTCTTT. The chain is built from TRBV4-1 and TRBJ1-1, with D uncertain. V lost 1 base and J 0 bases, leaving 9 bases between the germline ends. Germline-derived CDR1 and CDR2 are MGHRA and YSYEKL. CDR3 length: 15 residues.

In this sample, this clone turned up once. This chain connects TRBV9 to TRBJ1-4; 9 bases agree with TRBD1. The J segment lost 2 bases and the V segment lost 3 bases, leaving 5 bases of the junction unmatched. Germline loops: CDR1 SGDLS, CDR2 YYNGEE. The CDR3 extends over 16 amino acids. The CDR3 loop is CASSAGTGLTNEKLFF. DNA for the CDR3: TGTGCCAGCAGCGCCGGGACAGGGTTGACTAATGAAAAACTGTTTTTT.

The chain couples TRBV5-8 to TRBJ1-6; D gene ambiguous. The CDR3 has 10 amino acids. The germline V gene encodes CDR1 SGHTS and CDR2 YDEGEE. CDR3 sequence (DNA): TGTGGGCATACCAATTCACCCCTCCACTTT. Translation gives CGHTNSPLHF.

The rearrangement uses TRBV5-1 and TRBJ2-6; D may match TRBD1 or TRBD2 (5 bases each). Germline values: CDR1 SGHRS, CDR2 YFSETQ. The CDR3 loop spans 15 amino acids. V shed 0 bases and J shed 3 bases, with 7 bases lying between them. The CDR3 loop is CASSLGGDGANVLTF. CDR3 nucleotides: TGCGCCAGCAGCTTGGGAGGGGATGGGGCCAACGTCCTGACTTTC.

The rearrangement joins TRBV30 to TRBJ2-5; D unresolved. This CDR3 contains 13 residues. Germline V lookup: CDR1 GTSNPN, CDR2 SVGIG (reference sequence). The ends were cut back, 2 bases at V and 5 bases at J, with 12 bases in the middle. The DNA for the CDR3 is TGTGCCTGGAGTAGGTCGGACCGGGAGACCCAGTACTTC. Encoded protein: CAWSRSDRETQYF.

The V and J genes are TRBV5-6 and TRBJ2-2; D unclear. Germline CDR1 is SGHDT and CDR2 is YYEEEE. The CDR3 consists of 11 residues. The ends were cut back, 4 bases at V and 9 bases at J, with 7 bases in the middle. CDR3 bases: TGTGCCAGCAGCGTTGGTAGGGAGCTGTTTTTT. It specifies CASSVGRELFF.

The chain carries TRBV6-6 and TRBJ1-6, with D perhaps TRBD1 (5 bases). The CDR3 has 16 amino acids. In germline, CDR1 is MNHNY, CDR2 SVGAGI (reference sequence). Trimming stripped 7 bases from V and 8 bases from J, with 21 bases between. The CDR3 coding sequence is TGTGCCAGCACCTGGGCAGGGATAGGATGGGATTCACCCCTCCACTTT. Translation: CASTWAGIGWDSPLHF.